This T cell receptor (beta chain) was sequenced for a study of STAT5B mutations in CD4+ large granular lymphocyte leukemia. Findings of the study overall: CD4-sorted patient repertoires seemed more clonal than healthy CD4+ repertoires.

With regard to this clone: What it recognizes is unknown.

TCRdb's table, derived via immunoSEQ multiplex PCR, lists solely in-frame clones and lacks some. The sample carries about 48,000 clones, 55% to 75% recorded once. Germline V gene data show CDR1 as SGHNT and CDR2 as YYREEE (reference sequence). V gave up 2 bases and J gave up 0 bases; unmatched junction bases: 6. The length of the CDR3 is 16 residues. Sample: CD4+ T cells from blood buffy coats. V usage is TRBV5-4 and J usage is TRBJ2-3, with 7 positions matching TRBD2. The TCR comes from a human donor in good health. CDR3 sequence reads: CASSFPGGLSTDTQYF. CDR3 DNA: TGTGCCAGCAGCTTCCCGGGGGGTCTTAGCACAGATACGCAGTATTTT. Full variable domain (outside the CDR3, taken from reference TRBV5-4 and TRBJ2-3): ETGVTQSPTHLIKTRGQQVTLRCSSQSGHNTVSWYQQALGQGPQFIFQYYREEENGRGNFPPRFSGLQFPNYSSELNVNALELDDSALYLCASSFPGGLSTDTQYFGPGTRLTVL.